Included here is one T cell receptor (beta chain) sequence, with context. What antigen it recognizes has not been identified. It has no much larger one-base neighbor in the sample; base qualities were not kept. The data were obtained in a study of radiation and T cells in renal cell carcinoma (TCRdb year 2020). For the study in its entirety: Samples came from a clinical trial, in which primary renal cell carcinomas received 15 Gy stereotactic body radiation therapy followed by nephrectomy 4 weeks later. TCR beta sequencing covered roughly 53 samples in total, comprising approximately 26 tumors and around 27 peripheral blood samples. A total of over 4 million unique CDR3 nucleotide sequences, encoding 2.5 million to 3 million unique CDR3 amino acid sequences, were found across all 50 or so samples.

CDR1 and CDR2, looked up from the germline V gene, are MNHEY and SVGAGI. The CDR3 goes from the cysteine to the phenylalanine over 13 residues. Only the CDR3 DNA is retained, 39 bases long and in frame from the first base. After removal of 8 bases from V and 8 bases from J, the junction retains 11 bases not matched to a gene. Paper-wide results and their limitations: Dynamics of the blood repertoire were not tracked past 4 weeks after treatment. With a single-armed trial design, the study had no way to address how radiation dose or scheduling affects the TCR repertoire. In blood, the top tumor clonotypes increased between baseline and 2 weeks post-radiation and then shrank by 4 weeks, which suggests that tumor-resident clones expanded only transiently. No pretreatment tumor biopsies were available, so the baseline intratumoral presence of clonotypes could not be determined.

The immunoSEQ kit was used, according to the manufacturer's recommendations, to generate TCR beta libraries from genomic DNA. Library preparation used a first multiplex PCR with proprietary primers, then a second PCR adding unique barcodes, with bead cleanups after each round. A kit-provided positive control reaction and a negative control reaction were included in every sample batch. The final libraries underwent checking on an Agilent 4200 TapeStation D1000 ScreenTape, volumetric pooling, and quantification by qPCR. An Illumina NextSeq500 fitted with a MidOutput 150-cycle cartridge performed the sequencing, running 156 Read1 cycles and 15 Index1 cycles with the kit's custom primers. The pooled library was loaded at around 1 pM with roughly 19% PhiX control spiked in. The source study handled its data this way. Vendor-processed data were analyzed in R, and a clonotype was defined as all T cells sharing the same CDR3 nucleotide sequence. In the clone abundance analyses, frequencies were normalized to the 10,000 most abundant clones in each sample. Public T cell clones, which averaged fewer than five per sample, were excluded before analysis. An abundance difference of at least 32-fold between compartments was the criterion for calling clonotypes tumor-enriched or baseline blood-enriched. Clonotypes expanded or contracted between blood time points were identified with a beta-binomial differential abundance model. Similarity between tumor and blood repertoires was quantified using the Baroni-Urbani and Buser coefficient, and groups were compared with two-tailed Wilcoxon tests in R. TCRdb carries this immuneACCESS record with in-frame sequences only. Its versions omit some clonotypes, under half of them owing to an unresolved V gene in the studies checked, with the rest unexplained. The DNA was the basis for D and trimming; V, J and clone size are from that table. This sample is represented by 100,000 to 150,000 clones; about four fifths of them were singletons. Approximately 5% of the sample lies in the top ten.

This specimen's time point label, interpreted: blood 2 weeks post-SBRT. In the paper's terms, the treatment or condition label means: 15 Gy SBRT to primary tumor, nephrectomy 4 weeks later. To follow tumor-enriched clonotypes, serial peripheral blood was collected from radiation-treated patients at baseline and at 2 weeks and 4 weeks after SBRT. Every patient's renal cell carcinoma showed clear cell pathology. Genomic DNA for TCR sequencing was prepared using the QIAamp DNA Blood Mini Kit (Qiagen). The analyses included just those samples that passed every quality control check. The chain joins TRBV6-5 to TRBJ1-2, with 7 central nucleotides matching TRBD1. The sequence was collected from a man over 45 with renal cell carcinoma. This specimen consisted of blood, obtained from a patient whose treatment included radiotherapy and nephrectomy. The CDR3 region: CASAPRQGPGYTF. Read as DNA, the sequence is TGTGCCAGCGCTCCGAGACAGGGACCCGGCTACACCTTC.